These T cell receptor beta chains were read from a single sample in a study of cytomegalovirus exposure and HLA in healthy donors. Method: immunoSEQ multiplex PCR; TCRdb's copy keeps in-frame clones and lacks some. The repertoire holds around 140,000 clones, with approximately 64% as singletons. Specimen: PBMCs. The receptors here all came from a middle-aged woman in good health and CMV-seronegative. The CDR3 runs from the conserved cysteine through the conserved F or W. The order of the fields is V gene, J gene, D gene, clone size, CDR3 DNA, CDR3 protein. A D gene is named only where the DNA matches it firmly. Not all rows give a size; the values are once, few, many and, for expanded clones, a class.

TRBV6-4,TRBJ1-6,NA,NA,TGTGCCAGCAGCGTAGGACAGCATAATTCACCCCTCCACTTT,CASSVGQHNSPLHF
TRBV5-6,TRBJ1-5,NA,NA,TGTGCCAGCAGCTTGAGAGGCAAGCAGAGCAATCAGCCCCAGCATTTT,CASSLRGKQSNQPQHF
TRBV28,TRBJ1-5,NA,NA,TGTGCCAGCAGGAGGGCGGGGAGCAATCAGCCCCAGCATTTT,CASRRAGSNQPQHF
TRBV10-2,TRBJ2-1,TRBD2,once,TGCGCCAGCAGTCCTGAGCGGGGGTATTACAATGAGCAGTTCTTC,CASSPERGYYNEQFF
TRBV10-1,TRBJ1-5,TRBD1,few,TGCGCCAGCAGTGAGTGCAGGGGGCACAATCAGCCCCAGCATTTT,CASSECRGHNQPQHF
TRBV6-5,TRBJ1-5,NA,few,TGTGCCAGCAGTGAACAGGGTTCTACTCAGCCCCAGCATTTT,CASSEQGSTQPQHF
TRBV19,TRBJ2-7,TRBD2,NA,TGTGCCAGTAGTATGGAGCGGGGGCCTCCCTACGAGCAGTACTTC,CASSMERGPPYEQYF
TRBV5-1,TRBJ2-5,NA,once,TGCGCCAGCAGCTTGAGAGCAGAGACCCAGTACTTC,CASSLRAETQYF
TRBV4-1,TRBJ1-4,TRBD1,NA,TGCGCCAGCAGCCAAGAGGGGGACAGGGGTGAAAAACTGTTTTTT,CASSQEGDRGEKLFF
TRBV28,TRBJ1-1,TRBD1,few,TGTGCCAGCAGTCCCGGACAGGGGGCGAGAACTGAAGCTTTCTTT,CASSPGQGARTEAFF
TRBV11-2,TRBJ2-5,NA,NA,TGTGCCAGCAGCCGGACATTCCAAGAGACCCAGTACTTC,CASSRTFQETQYF
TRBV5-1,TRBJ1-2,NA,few,TGCGCCAGCAGCTTGGGCTCGGGTACGGGTGGCTACACCTTC,CASSLGSGTGGYTF
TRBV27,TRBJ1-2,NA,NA,TGTGCCAGCAGTTTATGCCGGGGTCGGGACTATGGCTACACCTTC,CASSLCRGRDYGYTF
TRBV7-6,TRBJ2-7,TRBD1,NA,TGTGCCAGCAGCGCCCGACAGGGATGGGAGCAGTACTTC,CASSARQGWEQYF
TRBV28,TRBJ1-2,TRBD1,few,TGTGCCAGCAGTTATCCGGGACAGGAGGGTAGGCACTATGGCTACACCTTC,CASSYPGQEGRHYGYTF
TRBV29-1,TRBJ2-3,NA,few,TGCAGCGTTGAAGGGTACAGAGATACGCAGTATTTT,CSVEGYRDTQYF
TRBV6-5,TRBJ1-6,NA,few,TGTGCCAGCCACAGGGTTGATTCACCCCTCCACTTT,CASHRVDSPLHF
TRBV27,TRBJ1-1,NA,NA,TGTGCCAGCAGTTTACGGCGGCCCATGAACACTGAAGCTTTCTTT,CASSLRRPMNTEAFF
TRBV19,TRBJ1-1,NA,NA,TGTGCCAGTAACGCACAGTTGAACACTGAAGCTTTCTTT,CASNAQLNTEAFF
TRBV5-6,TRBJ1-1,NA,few,TGTGCCAGCAGCCGCGAAGCTAGGGGCAGAGCTTTCTTT,CASSREARGRAFF
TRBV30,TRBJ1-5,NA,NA,TGTGCCTGGAGTGAGAGTTCAGGGTACGCAAATCAGCCCCAGCATTTT,CAWSESSGYANQPQHF
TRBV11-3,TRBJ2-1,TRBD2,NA,TGTGCCAGCAGCTTAGGGGGACTAGCGGGGGGCCTTAGCTCCTACAATGAGCAGTTCTTC,CASSLGGLAGGLSSYNEQFF
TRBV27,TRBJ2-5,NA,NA,TGTGCCAGCAGTTTATCGATCGGTACTTCTCGGGAGACCCAGTACTTC,CASSLSIGTSRETQYF
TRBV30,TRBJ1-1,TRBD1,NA,TGTGCCTGGGACCGGGACAGGGGCGGGAGGGCTTTCTTT,CAWDRDRGGRAFF
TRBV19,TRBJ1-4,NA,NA,TGTGCCAGTAGGCTACAGGGCCATAATGAAAAACTGTTTTTT,CASRLQGHNEKLFF
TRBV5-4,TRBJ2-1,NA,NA,TGTGCCAGCAGCCGCGGGCTGGAGCAGTTCTTC,CASSRGLEQFF